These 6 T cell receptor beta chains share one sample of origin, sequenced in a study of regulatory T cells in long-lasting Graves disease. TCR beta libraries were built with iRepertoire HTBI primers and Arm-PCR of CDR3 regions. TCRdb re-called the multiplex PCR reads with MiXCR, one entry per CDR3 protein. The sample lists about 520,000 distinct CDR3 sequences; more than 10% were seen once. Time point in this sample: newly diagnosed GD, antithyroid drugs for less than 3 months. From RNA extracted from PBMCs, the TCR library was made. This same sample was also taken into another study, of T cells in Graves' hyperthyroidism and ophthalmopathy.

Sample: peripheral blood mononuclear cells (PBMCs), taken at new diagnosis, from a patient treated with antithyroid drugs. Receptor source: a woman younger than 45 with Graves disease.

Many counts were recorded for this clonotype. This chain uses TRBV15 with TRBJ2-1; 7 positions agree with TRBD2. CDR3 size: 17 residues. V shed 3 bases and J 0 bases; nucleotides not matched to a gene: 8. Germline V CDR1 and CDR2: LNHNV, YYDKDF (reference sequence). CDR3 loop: CATSSGWGGSSYNEQFF. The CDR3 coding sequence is TGTGCCACCAGCAGTGGTTGGGGCGGGAGCTCCTACAATGAGCAGTTCTTC.

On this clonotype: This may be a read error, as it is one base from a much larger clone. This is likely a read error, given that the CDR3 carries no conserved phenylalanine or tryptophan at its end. The CDR3 nucleotides are TGTGCCAGCAGCACGCGGACAGGGCGTTACACCGGGGAGCTGTTTTCT. Encoded protein: CASSTRTGRYTGELFS. The chain is built from TRBV11-2 and TRBJ2-2, with 8 bases identical to TRBD1. Germline V gene lookup returns CDR1 SGHAT and CDR2 FQNNGV. The CDR3 consists of 16 residues. V trimming: 5 bases; J trimming: 3 bases; junction bases outside the gene matches: 8.

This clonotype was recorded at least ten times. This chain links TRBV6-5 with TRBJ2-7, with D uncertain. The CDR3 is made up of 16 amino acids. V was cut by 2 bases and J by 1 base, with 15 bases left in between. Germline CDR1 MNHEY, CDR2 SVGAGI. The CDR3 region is CASSYRSPAISYEQYF. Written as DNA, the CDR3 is TGTGCCAGCAGTTACCGTTCCCCGGCGATATCCTACGAGCAGTACTTC.

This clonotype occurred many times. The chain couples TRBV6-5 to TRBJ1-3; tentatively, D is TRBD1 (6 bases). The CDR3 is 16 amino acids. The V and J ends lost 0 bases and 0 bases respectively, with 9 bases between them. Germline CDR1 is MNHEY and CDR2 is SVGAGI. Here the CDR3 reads CASSYSDRSSGNTIYF. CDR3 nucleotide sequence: TGTGCCAGCAGTTACTCTGACAGGAGCTCTGGAAACACCATATATTTT.

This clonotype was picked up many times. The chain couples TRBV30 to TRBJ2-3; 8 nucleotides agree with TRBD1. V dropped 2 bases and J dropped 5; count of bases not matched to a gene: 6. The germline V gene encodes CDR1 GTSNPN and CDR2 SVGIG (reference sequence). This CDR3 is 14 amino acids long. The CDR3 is CAWSNRGLEDTQYF. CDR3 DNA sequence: TGTGCCTGGAGTAACAGGGGGTTAGAAGATACGCAGTATTTT.

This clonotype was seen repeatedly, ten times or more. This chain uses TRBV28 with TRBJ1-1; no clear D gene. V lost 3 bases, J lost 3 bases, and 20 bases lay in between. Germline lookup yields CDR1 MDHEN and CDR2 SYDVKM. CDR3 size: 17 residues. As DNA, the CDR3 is TGTGCCAGCAGTTTTGGGAGCCCTTTTGGGTCGGACACTGAAGCTTTCTTT. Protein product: CASSFGSPFGSDTEAFF.